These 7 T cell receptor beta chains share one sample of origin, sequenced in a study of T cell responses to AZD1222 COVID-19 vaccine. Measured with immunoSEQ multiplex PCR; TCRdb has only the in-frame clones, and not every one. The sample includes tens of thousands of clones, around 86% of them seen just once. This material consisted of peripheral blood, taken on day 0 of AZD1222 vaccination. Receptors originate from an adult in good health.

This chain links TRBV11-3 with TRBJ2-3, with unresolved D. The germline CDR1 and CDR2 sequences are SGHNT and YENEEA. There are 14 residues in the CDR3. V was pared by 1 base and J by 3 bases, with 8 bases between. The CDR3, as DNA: TGTGCCAGCAGCTTAGGGGCCGCAACAGATACGCAGTATTTT. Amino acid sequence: CASSLGAATDTQYF.

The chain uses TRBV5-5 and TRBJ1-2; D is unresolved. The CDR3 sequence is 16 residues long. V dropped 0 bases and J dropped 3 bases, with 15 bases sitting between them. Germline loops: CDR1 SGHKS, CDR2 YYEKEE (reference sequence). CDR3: CASSLAESRDYYGYTF. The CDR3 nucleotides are TGTGCCAGCAGCTTGGCCGAGTCCCGGGATTACTATGGCTACACCTTC. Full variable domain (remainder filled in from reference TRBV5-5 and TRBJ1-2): DAGVTQSPTHLIKTRGQQVTLRCSPISGHKSVSWYQQVLGQGPQFIFQYYEKEERGRGNFPDRFSARQFPNYSSELNVNALLLGDSALYLCASSLAESRDYYGYTFGSGTRLTVV.

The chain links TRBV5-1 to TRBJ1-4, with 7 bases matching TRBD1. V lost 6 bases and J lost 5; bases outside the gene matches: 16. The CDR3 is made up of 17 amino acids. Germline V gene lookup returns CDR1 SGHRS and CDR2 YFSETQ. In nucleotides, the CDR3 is TGCGCCAGCACTTTAGGAGGACAGGTCGACCAGAATGAAAAACTGTTTTTT. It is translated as CASTLGGQVDQNEKLFF.

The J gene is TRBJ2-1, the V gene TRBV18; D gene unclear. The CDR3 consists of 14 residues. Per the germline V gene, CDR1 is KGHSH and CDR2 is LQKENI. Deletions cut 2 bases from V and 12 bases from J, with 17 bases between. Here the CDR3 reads CASSPDFSHAGQFF. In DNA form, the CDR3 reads TGTGCCAGCTCACCAGATTTTAGCCATGCTGGGCAGTTCTTC.

In DNA, the CDR3 is TGTGCCAGCGTCGGCCCGGGTCAGCCCCAGCATTTT. Amino acid sequence: CASVGPGQPQHF. The V call is TRBV2, the J call TRBJ1-5; D call uncertain. V lost 8 bases and J lost 6, with 11 bases in between. The CDR3 has 12 residues. Germline CDR1 reads SNHLY; CDR2 reads FYNNEI.

The chain's CDR3 is CASSSTGDQETQYF. In DNA form, the CDR3 reads TGTGCCAGCAGCTCGACAGGGGACCAAGAGACCCAGTACTTC. This sequence joins TRBV7-3 and TRBJ2-5, with TRBD1 identical over 8 bases. The junction had 1 base not matched to a gene; V was cut back by 4 bases and J by 0 bases. The germline V gene has CDR1 SGHTA and CDR2 FQGTGA. This CDR3 is 14 amino acids long.

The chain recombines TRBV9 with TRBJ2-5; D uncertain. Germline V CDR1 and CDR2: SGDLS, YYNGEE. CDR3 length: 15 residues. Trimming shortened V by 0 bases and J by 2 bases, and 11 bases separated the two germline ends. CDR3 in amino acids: CASSVDEVRQETQYF. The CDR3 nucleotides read TGTGCCAGCAGCGTAGATGAGGTGAGACAAGAGACCCAGTACTTC.